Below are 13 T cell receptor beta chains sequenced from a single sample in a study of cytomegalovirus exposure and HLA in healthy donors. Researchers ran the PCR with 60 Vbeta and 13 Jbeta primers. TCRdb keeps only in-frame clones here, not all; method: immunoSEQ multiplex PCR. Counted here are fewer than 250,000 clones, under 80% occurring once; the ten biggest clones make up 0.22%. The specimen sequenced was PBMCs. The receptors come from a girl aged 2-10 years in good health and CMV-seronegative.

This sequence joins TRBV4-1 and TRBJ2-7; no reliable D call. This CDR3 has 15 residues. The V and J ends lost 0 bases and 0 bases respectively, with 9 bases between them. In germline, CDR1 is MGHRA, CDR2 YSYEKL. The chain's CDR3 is CASSQDKLRSYEQYF. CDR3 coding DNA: TGCGCCAGCAGCCAAGATAAGCTCCGCTCCTACGAGCAGTACTTC.

Here the CDR3 reads CASSPQDPQETQYF. In DNA, the CDR3 is TGCGCCAGCAGCCCACAAGATCCTCAAGAGACCCAGTACTTC. The V call is TRBV5-1, the J call TRBJ2-5; the D is unclear. The CDR3 runs to 14 residues. Germline V gene lookup returns CDR1 SGHRS and CDR2 YFSETQ. V lost 4 bases and J lost 2, with 12 bases in between.

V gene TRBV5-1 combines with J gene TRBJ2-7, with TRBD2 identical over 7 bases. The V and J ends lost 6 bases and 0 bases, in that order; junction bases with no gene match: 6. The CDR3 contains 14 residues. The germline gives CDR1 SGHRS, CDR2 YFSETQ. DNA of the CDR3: TGCGCCAGCACCTCTAGCGGTAGCTCCTACGAGCAGTACTTC. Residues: CASTSSGSSYEQYF.

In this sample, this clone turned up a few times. The CDR3 nucleotides read TGTGCCAGTAGTGTTGGGACGGGAGATTACGAGCAGTACTTC. Amino acid sequence: CASSVGTGDYEQYF. V gene TRBV19 combines with J gene TRBJ2-7, with D perhaps matching TRBD2 (6 bases). The CDR3 is 14 amino acids. The ends were cut back, 5 bases at V and 4 bases at J, with 15 bases in the middle. Germline V gene data show CDR1 as LNHDA and CDR2 as SQIVND (reference sequence).

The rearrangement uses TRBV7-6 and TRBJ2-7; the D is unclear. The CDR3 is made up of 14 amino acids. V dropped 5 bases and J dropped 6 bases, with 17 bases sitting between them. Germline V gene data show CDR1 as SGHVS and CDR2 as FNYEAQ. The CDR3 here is CASSPDSALGEQYF. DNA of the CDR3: TGTGCCAGCAGCCCCGACTCAGCCCTCGGCGAGCAGTACTTC. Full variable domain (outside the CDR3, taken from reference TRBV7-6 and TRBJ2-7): GAGVSQSPRYKVTKRGQDVALRCDPISGHVSLYWYRQALGQGPEFLTYFNYEAQQDKSGLPNDRFSAERPEGSISTLTIQRTEQRDSAMYRCASSPDSALGEQYFGPGTRLTVT.

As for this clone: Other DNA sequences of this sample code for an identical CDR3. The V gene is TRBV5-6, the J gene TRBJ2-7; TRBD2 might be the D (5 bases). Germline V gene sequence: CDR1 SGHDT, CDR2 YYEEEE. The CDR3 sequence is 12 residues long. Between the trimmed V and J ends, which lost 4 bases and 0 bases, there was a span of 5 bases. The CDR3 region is CASSGSSYEQYF. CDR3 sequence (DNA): TGTGCCAGCAGCGGGAGCTCCTACGAGCAGTACTTC.

The DNA for the CDR3 is TGTGCCAGCTACGAACAGGGGGACAATGAGCAGTTCTTC. Protein: CASYEQGDNEQFF. V usage is TRBV5-6 and J usage is TRBJ2-1; TRBD1 matches at 8 bases. CDR1 and CDR2 from the germline V gene are SGHDT and YYEEEE. CDR3 length equals 13 residues. With V trimmed by 7 bases and J by 5 bases, 5 bases remained unmatched.

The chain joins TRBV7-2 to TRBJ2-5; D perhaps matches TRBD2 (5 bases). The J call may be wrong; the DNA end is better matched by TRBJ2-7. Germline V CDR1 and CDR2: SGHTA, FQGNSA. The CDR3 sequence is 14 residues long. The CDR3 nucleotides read TGTGCCAGCAGCTTAGCGAGGGAAGCCTACGAGCAGTACTTC. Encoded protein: CASSLAREAYEQYF.

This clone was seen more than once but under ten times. The CDR3 reads CSGTWDRGSEETQYF. As DNA, the CDR3 is TGCAGCGGTACCTGGGACAGGGGGTCGGAAGAGACCCAGTACTTC. The chain combines TRBV29-1 with TRBJ2-5; 11 bases align to TRBD1. Germline loops: CDR1 SQVTM, CDR2 ANQGSEA. The CDR3 is made up of 15 amino acids. V shed 7 bases and J 3 bases; nucleotides not matched to a gene: 10.

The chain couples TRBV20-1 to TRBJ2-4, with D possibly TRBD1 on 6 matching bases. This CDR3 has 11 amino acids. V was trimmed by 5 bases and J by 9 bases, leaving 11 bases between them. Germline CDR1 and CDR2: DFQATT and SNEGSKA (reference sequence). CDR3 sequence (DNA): TGCAGTGCTTCATGGGGGCGCATTCAGTACTTC. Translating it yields CSASWGRIQYF.

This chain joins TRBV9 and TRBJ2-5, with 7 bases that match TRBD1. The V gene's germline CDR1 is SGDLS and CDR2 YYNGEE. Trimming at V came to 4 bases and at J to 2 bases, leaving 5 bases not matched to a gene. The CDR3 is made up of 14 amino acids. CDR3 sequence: CASSPSGQQETQYF. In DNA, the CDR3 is TGTGCCAGCAGCCCATCGGGACAGCAAGAGACCCAGTACTTC. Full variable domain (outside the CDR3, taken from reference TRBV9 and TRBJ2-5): DSGVTQTPKHLITATGQRVTLRCSPRSGDLSVYWYQQSLDQGLQFLIQYYNGEERAKGNILERFSAQQFPDLHSELNLSSLELGDSALYFCASSPSGQQETQYFGPGTRLLVL.

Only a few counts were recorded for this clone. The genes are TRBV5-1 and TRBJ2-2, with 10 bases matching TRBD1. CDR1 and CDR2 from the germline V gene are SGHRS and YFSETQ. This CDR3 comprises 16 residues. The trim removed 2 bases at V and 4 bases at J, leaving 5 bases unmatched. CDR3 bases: TGCGCCAGCAGCTTTTACCGGACAGGGGGCACCGGGGAGCTGTTTTTT. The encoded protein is CASSFYRTGGTGELFF.

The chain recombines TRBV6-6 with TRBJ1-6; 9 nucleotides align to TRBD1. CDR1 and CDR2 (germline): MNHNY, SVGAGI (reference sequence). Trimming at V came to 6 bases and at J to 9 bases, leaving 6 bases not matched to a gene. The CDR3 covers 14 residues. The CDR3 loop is CASSGGTGSSPLHF. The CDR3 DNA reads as TGTGCCAGCAGCGGCGGGACAGGGTCTTCACCCCTCCACTTT.